This TCR beta chain was sequenced during a study of lymphopenia after photon versus proton radiotherapy (dated by TCRdb to 2018 to 2020). A note on the overall study: In patients with gastrointestinal tumors who developed high-grade lymphopenia, the study compared the immunological effects of photon radiation therapy with those of proton radiation therapy. The cohort comprised 20 to 25 patients with gastrointestinal tumors who received either photon or proton therapy and then developed lymphopenia. The study was designed to characterize how the impact on the immune system differs between the two radiation modalities.

CDR1 and CDR2, looked up from the germline V gene, are SGHDT and YYEEEE. CDR3 length: 15 amino acids, cysteine to phenylalanine. The DNA shown is the 45-base CDR3, in frame from base 1. V loses 2 bases at its end and J loses 0 bases; junction bases beyond the gene matches: 3. What the authors observed across the whole study: The authors looked at the survival association only in patients who died, and they framed better survival with proton therapy as a possibility rather than a demonstrated result. During treatment, patients who received proton therapy stayed relatively stable, whereas patients who received photon therapy lost naive T cells and TCR diversity and gained effector/memory populations. Among patients across the cohort who died, overall survival time showed an inverse correlation with a larger post-nadir drop in TCR diversity. After the lymphocyte count nadir, photon-treated repertoires showed oligoclonal expansion, especially of CD8+ Temra cells, which drove the drop in diversity.

This clone occurred a few times. Its target antigen remains unknown. Within one base of it there is no much larger clone, and no base qualities were kept. Receptors were amplified or captured by the immunoSEQ multiplex PCR assay. T cell repertoires were profiled by deep sequencing of rearranged TCR beta loci, alongside multiparametric flow cytometry. What TCRdb holds here is the immuneACCESS table cut down to in-frame rearrangements. Part of the clones is not present; checked against another copy, under half of the missing clones reflect an unresolved V gene, and the others are unexplained. The table for this sample lists about 24,000 clones; more than 75% of them were counted only once. In total, the top ten clones hold about 22% of the sample.

The rearranged segments are TRBV5-6 and TRBJ2-7; TRBD1 fits 9 bases in the junction. The TCR sequence derives from a man in his forties with gastric cancer. Here the sequenced sample was peripheral blood, taken from a patient treated with photon-based radiotherapy. The DNA sequence follows: TGTGCCAGCAGCTTCGGGACAGGGAGCTCCTACGAGCAGTACTTC. This gives the protein CASSFGTGSSYEQYF.